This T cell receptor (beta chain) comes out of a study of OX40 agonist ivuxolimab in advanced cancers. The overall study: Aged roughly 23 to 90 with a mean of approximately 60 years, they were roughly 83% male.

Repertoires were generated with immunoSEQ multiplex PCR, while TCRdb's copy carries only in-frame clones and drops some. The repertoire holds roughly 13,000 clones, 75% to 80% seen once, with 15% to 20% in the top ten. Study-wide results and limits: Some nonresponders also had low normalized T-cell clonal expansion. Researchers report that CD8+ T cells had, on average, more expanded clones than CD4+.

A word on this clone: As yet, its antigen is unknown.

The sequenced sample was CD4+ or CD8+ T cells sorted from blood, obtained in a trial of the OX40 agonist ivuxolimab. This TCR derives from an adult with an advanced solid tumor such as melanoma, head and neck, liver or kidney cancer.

CDR3 nucleotides: TGTGCCAGCATGCGGGGTGAGCAGTTCTTC. Amino acids: CASMRGEQFF. The chain couples TRBV2 to TRBJ2-1; D may be TRBD2 (6 bases). This CDR3 is 10 amino acids long. V lost 7 bases and J lost 9, with 7 bases in between. Germline assignment: CDR1 SNHLY and CDR2 FYNNEI.